The rows below give T cell receptor beta chains drawn from one sample of a study of CD8 T cells in Susac syndrome. From the immunoSEQ multiplex PCR reads, TCRdb called clonotypes with MiXCR, one entry per CDR3 protein. Here the sample spans about 150,000 distinct CDR3 sequences, roughly 96% being singletons. Sequenced: CD4+ T cells from PBMCs. These receptors originate from a human donor with Susac syndrome. CDR3s include the opening cysteine and the closing phenylalanine or tryptophan. Fields, in order: clone size, J gene, V gene, D gene, CDR3 protein, CDR3 DNA. The D gene is left open where the match is weak. Size is stated for part of the rows, as once, few or many counts, or as a class when the clone is expanded.

size: NA; J: TRBJ2-5; V: TRBV6-2/TRBV6-3; D: NA; CDR3: CASSYVGSQYF; DNA: TGTGCCAGCAGTTACGTCGGCTCCCAGTACTTC
size: NA; J: TRBJ2-1; V: TRBV29-1; D: TRBD1; CDR3: CSVEGGARLGQVIDEQFF; DNA: TGCAGCGTTGAAGGGGGGGCGCGTCTGGGACAGGTGATCGATGAGCAGTTCTTC
size: NA; J: TRBJ1-2; V: TRBV18; D: NA; CDR3: CASSPPGTSYGYTF; DNA: TGTGCCAGCTCACCACCCGGGACGAGCTATGGCTACACCTTC
size: NA; J: TRBJ1-6; V: TRBV20-1; D: NA; CDR3: CSARDGRTDNSPLHF; DNA: TGCAGTGCTAGAGATGGGCGGACAGATAATTCACCCCTCCACTTT
size: NA; J: TRBJ1-3; V: TRBV9; D: NA; CDR3: CASSGLPLRGSGNTIYF; DNA: TGTGCCAGCAGCGGCCTTCCTCTCAGGGGCTCTGGAAACACCATATATTTT
size: NA; J: TRBJ1-1; V: TRBV29-1; D: NA; CDR3: CSVDRDKNTEAFF; DNA: TGCAGCGTTGACAGGGATAAGAACACTGAAGCTTTCTTT
size: NA; J: TRBJ1-5; V: TRBV3-1; D: NA; CDR3: CASSQDHRVEQPQHF; DNA: TGTGCCAGCAGCCAAGACCACAGGGTCGAGCAGCCCCAGCATTTT
size: NA; J: TRBJ1-5; V: TRBV2; D: NA; CDR3: CASSVQGPTYSNQPQHF; DNA: TGTGCCAGCAGTGTCCAGGGCCCGACGTATAGCAATCAGCCCCAGCATTTT
size: NA; J: TRBJ1-1; V: TRBV20-1; D: NA; CDR3: CSARYQGAFF; DNA: TGCAGTGCTAGGTACCAAGGAGCTTTCTTT
size: NA; J: TRBJ2-7; V: TRBV20-1; D: TRBD2; CDR3: CSARDGFRTSGGSYEQYF; DNA: TGCAGTGCTAGAGATGGTTTCCGGACTAGCGGGGGGTCCTACGAGCAGTACTTC
size: NA; J: TRBJ1-5; V: TRBV20-1; D: TRBD1; CDR3: CSARDQGAQPQHF; DNA: TGCAGTGCTAGAGATCAGGGGGCTCAGCCCCAGCATTTT
size: NA; J: TRBJ1-1; V: TRBV5-1; D: TRBD1; CDR3: CASSYRAGQGTEAFF; DNA: TGCGCCAGCAGCTACCGGGCCGGACAGGGGACTGAAGCTTTCTTT
size: few; J: TRBJ2-5; V: TRBV7-8; D: NA; CDR3: CASSPRRSQETQYF; DNA: TGTGCCAGCAGCCCTAGGAGGTCTCAAGAGACCCAGTACTTC
size: NA; J: TRBJ2-1; V: TRBV20-1; D: NA; CDR3: CSVEGGPTYQFF; DNA: TGCAGTGTGGAGGGGGGGCCTACGTATCAGTTCTTC
size: NA; J: TRBJ1-2; V: TRBV20-1; D: NA; CDR3: CSARLGGTPAYGYTF; DNA: TGCAGTGCTAGACTTGGAGGGACCCCGGCTTATGGCTACACCTTC
size: NA; J: TRBJ1-1; V: TRBV7-9; D: NA; CDR3: CASSFLGSGAGEAFF; DNA: TGTGCCAGCAGCTTCCTAGGAAGCGGTGCGGGCGAAGCTTTCTTT
size: NA; J: TRBJ2-6; V: TRBV7-2; D: NA; CDR3: CASREAPGANVLTF; DNA: TGTGCCAGCAGGGAGGCTCCTGGGGCCAACGTCCTGACTTTC
size: NA; J: TRBJ2-5; V: TRBV20-1; D: TRBD2; CDR3: CSATGGPGETQYF; DNA: TGCAGTGCAACGGGGGGGCCGGGTGAGACCCAGTACTTC
size: NA; J: TRBJ2-5; V: TRBV6-5; D: TRBD2; CDR3: CASSYDAGGGETQYF; DNA: TGTGCCAGCAGTTACGACGCGGGAGGGGGGGAGACCCAGTACTTC
size: NA; J: TRBJ1-6; V: TRBV7-3; D: NA; CDR3: CASSLNPGNSPLHF; DNA: TGTGCCAGCAGCTTAAACCCCGGGAATTCACCCCTCCACTTT
size: NA; J: TRBJ2-5; V: TRBV19; D: NA; CDR3: CASSYRPTTSQETQYF; DNA: TGTGCCAGTAGTTACCGACCAACTACAAGCCAAGAGACCCAGTACTTC
size: NA; J: TRBJ2-7; V: TRBV27; D: TRBD1; CDR3: CAIPRTGGEQYF; DNA: TGTGCCATCCCCCGGACAGGGGGCGAGCAGTACTTC
size: NA; J: TRBJ2-1; V: TRBV11-2; D: NA; CDR3: CASSLVEGRTYNEQFF; DNA: TGTGCCAGCAGCTTAGTAGAGGGGAGGACCTACAATGAGCAGTTCTTC
size: NA; J: TRBJ2-5; V: TRBV4-3; D: TRBD2; CDR3: CASTGGGAPQTQYF; DNA: TGCGCCAGCACTGGCGGGGGGGCCCCCCAGACCCAGTACTTC
size: NA; J: TRBJ2-3; V: TRBV2; D: TRBD1; CDR3: CASSVTGGKDTQYF; DNA: TGTGCCAGCAGTGTGACAGGGGGAAAGGATACGCAGTATTTT
size: NA; J: TRBJ1-2; V: TRBV6-2/TRBV6-3; D: NA; CDR3: CASRPDRNYGYTF; DNA: TGTGCCAGCAGACCCGACAGAAACTATGGCTACACCTTC
size: NA; J: TRBJ2-3; V: TRBV30; D: NA; CDR3: CAWRWCREEGTDTQYF; DNA: TGTGCCTGGAGGTGGTGCCGCGAGGAGGGTACAGATACGCAGTATTTT
size: NA; J: TRBJ1-2; V: TRBV18; D: NA; CDR3: CASSHSVNYGYTF; DNA: TGTGCCAGCTCACACAGTGTTAACTATGGCTACACCTTC